These 15 T cell receptor beta chains share one sample of origin, sequenced in a study of T-cell reconstitution after alpha-beta-depleted transplantation in children. Unique molecular identifiers were built into the TCRbeta library. MiXCR was run by TCRdb on the PCR reads, yielding one entry per CDR3 protein. The data show approximately 350,000 distinct CDR3 sequences, with 10% seen just once and approximately 2.3% held by the top ten. Specimen: PBMCs from the stem cell graft donor, collected from the stem cell graft. The source of these receptors is a human donor who donated a stem cell graft to a child with acute lymphoblastic leukemia.

A few counts support this clonotype. The rearrangement uses TRBV12-3 or TRBV12-4 and TRBJ1-2; D is ambiguous. The CDR3 runs 14 residues. The V end lost 3 bases, the J end lost 3 bases, and 11 bases lay between the germline ends. The CDR3 coding sequence is TGTGCCAGCAGTTTCGTCAGTACGGACTATGGCTACACCTTC. Translation gives CASSFVSTDYGYTF.

This clonotype was recorded a few times. The chain employs TRBV6-2 or TRBV6-3 and TRBJ2-6; perhaps TRBD1 as D (5 bases). CDR1 and CDR2 (germline): MNHEY, SVGEGT. The ends were cut back, 2 bases at V and 2 bases at J, with 19 bases in the middle. CDR3 length equals 19 residues. CDR3 amino acids: CASSYPRSQVRPGANVLTF. Written as DNA, the CDR3 is TGTGCCAGCAGTTACCCCAGGTCACAGGTCCGCCCTGGGGCCAACGTCCTGACTTTC.

The rearrangement joins TRBV4-2 to TRBJ2-1; 8 bases line up with TRBD2. Germline CDR1 is LGHNA and CDR2 is YNFKEQ. Trimming took 0 bases from V and 5 from J; bases not matched to a gene: 9. This CDR3 has 17 residues. The CDR3 region is CASSQESTGGPHNEQFF. The CDR3 region has the DNA TGTGCCAGCAGCCAAGAGAGTACGGGAGGGCCCCACAATGAGCAGTTCTTC.

The chain combines TRBV12-3 or TRBV12-4 with TRBJ2-7; D gene unclear. V was cut by 5 bases and J by 10 bases, with 12 bases left in between. The CDR3 has 11 residues. Written as DNA, the CDR3 is TGTGCCAGCAGTACAACGTTGGGCCAGTACTTC. Translation: CASSTTLGQYF.

The sample holds many counts of this clonotype. The V gene is TRBV12-3 or TRBV12-4, the J gene TRBJ2-5, with unresolved D. Trimming left V 5 bases short and J 7 bases short, with 8 bases between. The CDR3 runs to 11 residues. The CDR3 reads CASSPTRTQYF. Written as DNA, the CDR3 is TGTGCCAGCAGTCCAACCAGGACCCAGTACTTC.

The V call is TRBV7-9, the J call TRBJ2-7; TRBD2 aligns across 13 bases. V lost 8 bases and J lost 10; bases outside the gene matches: 5. The CDR3 loop spans 12 amino acids. CDR1 is SEHNR and CDR2 is FQNEAQ in the germline V gene (reference sequence). The CDR3 loop is CASGLAGDFQYF. CDR3 in DNA: TGTGCCAGCGGACTAGCGGGAGACTTTCAGTACTTC. Full variable domain (outside the CDR3, taken from reference TRBV7-9 and TRBJ2-7): DTGVSQNPRHKITKRGQNVTFRCDPISEHNRLYWYRQTLGQGPEFLTYFQNEAQLEKSRLLSDRFSAERPKGSFSTLEIQRTEQGDSAMYLCASGLAGDFQYFGPGTRLTVT.

This clonotype was seen more than once but under ten times. The gene calls are TRBV19 and TRBJ2-1; 8 bases agree with TRBD2. CDR3 length: 14 residues. V was pared by 5 bases and J by 4 bases, with 4 bases of the junction left unmatched. CDR1 and CDR2 (germline): LNHDA, SQIVND (reference sequence). The CDR3 DNA is TGTGCCAGTAGTGTTAGCGGGAATTACAATGAGCAGTTCTTC. Translation gives CASSVSGNYNEQFF.

This clonotype was picked up a small number of times. The J gene is TRBJ1-5, the V gene TRBV20-1; perhaps TRBD1 as D (5 bases). The CDR3 has 12 amino acids. The V end lost 6 bases, the J end lost 9 bases, and 15 bases lay between the germline ends. Germline CDR1 is DFQATT and CDR2 is SNEGSKA (reference sequence). Here the CDR3 DNA reads TGCAGTGCCCTGGGGGGGGTTGGGCCCCAGCATTTT. Protein: CSALGGVGPQHF.

This clonotype has only a few counts. The CDR3 here is CASSLTGVNSPLHF. CDR3 bases: TGTGCCAGCAGCTTGACAGGGGTTAATTCACCCCTCCACTTT. The chain has TRBV11-2 and TRBJ1-6; 8 positions match TRBD1. V lost 3 bases to trimming and J lost 6 bases; unmatched junction nucleotides: 1. This CDR3 is built from 14 residues. Per germline, CDR1 SGHAT and CDR2 FQNNGV.

This chain uses TRBV21-1 with TRBJ1-6. TRBV21-1 is a pseudogene locus. The CDR3 totals 16 residues. The CDR3 is CASSKGGVSYNSPLHF. CDR3 coding DNA: TGTGCCAGCAGCAAAGGTGGGGTGTCCTATAATTCACCCCTCCACTTT.

This clonotype was observed a few times. The V gene is TRBV5-1, the J gene TRBJ2-1, with 7 bases identical to TRBD1. The CDR3 contains 16 residues. V lost 0 bases and J lost 0; bases outside the gene matches: 3. The V gene's germline CDR1 is SGHRS and CDR2 YFSETQ. The CDR3 DNA follows: TGCGCCAGCAGCTTGGGGGACAGAAGCTCCTACAATGAGCAGTTCTTC. It codes for CASSLGDRSSYNEQFF.

This clonotype occurred a few times. The rearrangement uses TRBV4-1 and TRBJ2-1, with 8 bases aligning to TRBD2. The germline V gene encodes CDR1 MGHRA and CDR2 YSYEKL. J was trimmed by 9 bases and V by 3 bases; bases with no gene match: 7. This CDR3 comprises 14 residues. The CDR3 nucleotides read TGCGCCAGCAGCCAGGCGGGAGGTCGTATTGAGCAGTTCTTC. Translating gives CASSQAGGRIEQFF.

The V gene is TRBV27, the J gene TRBJ2-1; TRBD2 agrees at 7 bases. J lost 4 bases, V lost 6 bases, and 9 bases had no gene match. The CDR3 spans 15 residues. In germline, CDR1 is MNHEY, CDR2 SMNVEV (reference sequence). The CDR3 here is CASRWGGGLYNEQFF. In DNA form, the CDR3 reads TGTGCCAGCAGATGGGGGGGAGGATTATACAATGAGCAGTTCTTC.

In DNA, the CDR3 is TGCAGTGCTAGAGATCGAGCGGGAGTGATCGGGCAGTACTTC. Its translation is CSARDRAGVIGQYF. The chain joins TRBV20-1 to TRBJ2-7, with TRBD2 matching 8 bases. J lost 9 bases, V lost 0 bases, and 10 bases had no gene match. The germline CDR1 and CDR2 sequences are DFQATT and SNEGSKA (reference sequence). The CDR3 covers 14 residues.

This clonotype was seen more than once but under ten times. The chain is built from TRBV5-1 and TRBJ2-2; a weak D match, TRBD1 (6 bases). The germline gives CDR1 SGHRS, CDR2 YFSETQ. V was cut by 4 bases and J by 0 bases, with 19 bases left in between. This CDR3 is 18 amino acids long. CDR3 protein: CASSRAEVGTTNTGELFF. The CDR3 DNA sequence: TGCGCCAGCAGCAGGGCCGAGGTAGGGACAACGAACACCGGGGAGCTGTTTTTT.